A selection of T cell receptor beta chains follows, all from one sample in a study of blood T cell repertoires in COVID-19. The table came from immunoSEQ multiplex PCR; TCRdb's copy has only in-frame clones and leaves some out. The sample has about 230,000 clones, approximately 89% seen once; the top ten hold around 4.2%. What was sequenced was PBMCs or T cells enriched from blood (not recorded which). All receptors come from a woman in her thirties with acute COVID-19. The CDR3 runs from the conserved cysteine through the conserved F or W. D genes are given only for firm matches. The size entry is marked missing in some rows and otherwise reads once, few, many or a size class.

D,size,V,J,CDR3,DNA
TRBD1,many,TRBV7-9,TRBJ1-2,CASSHIGTGDGNNYGYTF,TGTGCCAGCAGCCATATTGGGACAGGAGATGGAAATAACTATGGCTACACCTTC
-,-,TRBV29-1,TRBJ1-4,CSVAEGGINEKLFF,TGCAGCGTTGCCGAGGGGGGGATTAATGAAAAACTGTTTTTT
-,-,TRBV7-8,TRBJ2-3,CASSLAGGLPEAQYF,TGTGCCAGCAGCTTAGCGGGGGGGCTGCCAGAGGCGCAGTATTTT
TRBD2,-,TRBV7-8,TRBJ2-5,CASSWTSGEYQETQYF,TGTGCCAGCAGCTGGACTAGCGGGGAGTACCAAGAGACCCAGTACTTC
TRBD2,once,TRBV4-1,TRBJ2-1,CASSQGQLAGGQSEQFF,TGCGCCAGCAGCCAAGGGCAATTAGCGGGGGGGCAGAGTGAGCAGTTCTTC
-,-,TRBV21-1,TRBJ1-4,CASNSTTNEKLFF,TGTGCCAGCAATTCTACAACTAATGAAAAACTGTTTTTT
-,-,TRBV30,TRBJ1-5,CAWSAGKGNQPQHF,TGTGCCTGGAGTGCAGGGAAGGGCAATCAGCCCCAGCATTTT
-,-,TRBV5-1,TRBJ1-1,CASSLVTETLNTEAFF,TGCGCCAGCAGCCTCGTGACGGAGACTCTGAACACTGAAGCTTTCTTT
TRBD1,-,TRBV5-1,TRBJ2-5,CASSLSRTGGSSQETQYF,TGCGCCAGCAGCCTGTCGAGAACAGGGGGTTCGTCGCAAGAGACCCAGTACTTC
TRBD1,-,TRBV7-6,TRBJ1-1,CASSPKPGTGRTEAFF,TGTGCCAGCAGCCCTAAGCCCGGGACAGGGAGAACTGAAGCTTTCTTT
TRBD1,once,TRBV6-5,TRBJ1-2,CASSRDRSANYGYTF,TGTGCCAGCAGTCGGGACAGGAGTGCTAACTATGGCTACACCTTC
-,few,TRBV6-1,TRBJ1-3,CASSETADSGNTIYF,TGTGCCAGCAGTGAGACAGCAGACTCTGGAAACACCATATATTTT
TRBD1,-,TRBV19,TRBJ2-1,CASSITGGIDEQFF,TGTGCCAGTAGTATAACAGGGGGCATTGATGAGCAGTTCTTC
TRBD1,-,TRBV7-9,TRBJ1-2,CASGPLNGGTGKDYGYTF,TGTGCCAGCGGCCCCCTTAATGGCGGGACAGGGAAGGACTATGGCTACACCTTC
-,-,TRBV28,TRBJ2-4,CASSLRASLAKNIQYF,TGTGCCAGCAGTTTGAGAGCGAGTCTAGCCAAAAACATTCAGTACTTC
TRBD1,-,TRBV7-9,TRBJ1-2,CASNLIIVKQGVFLGYTF,TGTGCCAGCAACTTAATAATCGTTAAACAGGGGGTGTTCCTTGGCTACACCTTC
TRBD1,-,TRBV5-1,TRBJ1-6,CASSLAGTGYSPLHF,TGCGCCAGCAGCTTGGCCGGGACAGGCTATTCACCCCTCCACTTT
-,-,TRBV25-1,TRBJ2-7,CASRRADEQYF,TGTGCCAGCCGCCGAGCTGACGAGCAGTACTTC
-,-,TRBV10-2,TRBJ1-5,CASSEDSSNQPQHF,TGCGCCAGCAGTGAAGACAGTAGCAATCAGCCCCAGCATTTT
-,-,TRBV21-1,TRBJ2-5,CASRAGGTRRCQETQYF,TGTGCCAGCAGGGCGGGGGGCACCCGTCGGTGTCAAGAGACCCAGTACTTC
TRBD1,-,TRBV7-9,TRBJ1-1,CASSLEGTGKEF,TGTGCCAGCAGCTTAGAAGGGACAGGGAAGGAGTTT
-,-,TRBV6-5,TRBJ2-3,CASSYSASTDTQYF,TGTGCCAGCAGTTACTCAGCTAGCACAGATACGCAGTATTTT
-,once,TRBV30,TRBJ2-7,CAWSRGREQYF,TGTGCCTGGAGTCGGGGTAGGGAGCAGTACTTC
-,-,TRBV29-1,TRBJ1-1,CSVGKTAQVDTEAFF,TGCAGCGTTGGTAAGACAGCCCAGGTCGACACTGAAGCTTTCTTT
-,-,TRBV4-1,TRBJ1-5,CASSQDQGKVHF,TGCGCCAGCAGCCAAGACCAGGGGAAGGTACATTTT
TRBD1,-,TRBV9,TRBJ1-2,CASSGLTGDYGYTF,TGTGCCAGCAGCGGGCTGACAGGGGACTATGGCTACACCTTC
TRBD1,-,TRBV6-5,TRBJ1-2,CASSSTGDPLNYGYTF,TGTGCCAGCAGTTCGACAGGGGACCCCCTTAACTATGGCTACACCTTC
-,-,TRBV28,TRBJ2-2,CASSLRSGELFF,TGTGCCAGCAGTCTCAGGTCCGGGGAGCTGTTTTTT
-,-,TRBV3-1/TRBV3-2,TRBJ1-1,CASSQPGWNTEAFF,TGTGCCAGCAGCCAACCAGGGTGGAACACTGAAGCTTTCTTT
-,-,TRBV11-2,TRBJ2-2,CASSLDFRHPLYELFF,TGTGCCAGCAGCTTAGATTTCAGGCATCCACTGTATGAGCTGTTTTTT
TRBD1,-,TRBV6-1,TRBJ2-1,CASSEETGGYNEQFF,TGTGCCAGCAGTGAAGAGACAGGGGGCTACAATGAGCAGTTCTTC
-,-,TRBV7-2,TRBJ1-6,CASSPRRPEAPLHF,TGTGCCAGCAGCCCCCGACGGCCAGAGGCACCCCTCCACTTT